This is a list of T cell receptor beta chains from one sample in a study of blood T cell repertoires in COVID-19. The data were produced by immunoSEQ multiplex PCR, yet TCRdb's version contains in-frame clones alone and is incomplete. The profile covers 150,000 to 200,000 clones, with 80% to 90% appearing a single time and roughly 8.2% taken by the ten largest. What was sequenced was peripheral blood. These receptors were collected from a man in his 60s with acute or convalescent COVID-19. CDR3s include the opening cysteine and the closing phenylalanine or tryptophan. D genes are given only for firm matches. Some rows mark clone size as missing; the rest say once, few, many or name a class of expanded clone.

d_gene | j_gene | v_gene | abundance | CDR3aa | CDR3nt
NA | TRBJ2-6 | TRBV7-3 | NA | CASSYRWTSSGANVLTF | TGTGCCAGCAGCTATCGCTGGACAAGCTCTGGGGCCAACGTCCTGACTTTC
NA | TRBJ1-1 | TRBV27 | NA | CASSFGAGKAFF | TGTGCCAGCAGTTTCGGTGCAGGGAAGGCTTTCTTT
NA | TRBJ1-4 | TRBV4-1 | once | CASSQVGGATNEKLFF | TGCGCCAGCAGCCAAGTGGGGGGAGCAACTAATGAAAAACTGTTTTTT
TRBD2 | TRBJ2-3 | TRBV2 | NA | CASSAGLAGGETQYF | TGTGCCAGCAGTGCGGGACTAGCGGGAGGAGAAACGCAGTATTTT
TRBD1 | TRBJ2-3 | TRBV28 | once | CASSTPRQGYSTDTQYF | TGTGCCAGCAGTACTCCGAGACAGGGATACAGCACAGATACGCAGTATTTT
TRBD1 | TRBJ2-5 | TRBV5-1 | NA | CASSWGQGAVETQYF | TGCGCCAGCAGCTGGGGACAGGGGGCCGTAGAGACCCAGTACTTC
TRBD1 | TRBJ2-2 | TRBV5-1 | NA | CASSARGRYTGELFF | TGCGCCAGCAGCGCCAGGGGGCGATACACCGGGGAGCTGTTTTTT
NA | TRBJ2-3 | TRBV7-3 | NA | CASSLSGSDTQYF | TGTGCCAGCAGCTTATCGGGGTCAGATACGCAGTATTTT
TRBD2 | TRBJ2-2 | TRBV30 | NA | CAWGGLAGASGRLFF | TGTGCCTGGGGCGGACTAGCGGGAGCTTCCGGCAGGCTGTTTTTT
NA | TRBJ1-1 | TRBV7-9 | once | CASSLSQGNTEAFF | TGTGCCAGCAGCTTAAGTCAGGGGAACACTGAAGCTTTCTTT
NA | TRBJ1-2 | TRBV27 | once | CASSPRRVRGGYTF | TGTGCCAGCAGTCCTAGAAGGGTAAGGGGGGGCTACACCTTC
TRBD2 | TRBJ2-2 | TRBV28 | NA | CASRSGGPPGELFF | TGTGCCAGCCGTTCGGGAGGGCCTCCCGGGGAGCTGTTTTTT